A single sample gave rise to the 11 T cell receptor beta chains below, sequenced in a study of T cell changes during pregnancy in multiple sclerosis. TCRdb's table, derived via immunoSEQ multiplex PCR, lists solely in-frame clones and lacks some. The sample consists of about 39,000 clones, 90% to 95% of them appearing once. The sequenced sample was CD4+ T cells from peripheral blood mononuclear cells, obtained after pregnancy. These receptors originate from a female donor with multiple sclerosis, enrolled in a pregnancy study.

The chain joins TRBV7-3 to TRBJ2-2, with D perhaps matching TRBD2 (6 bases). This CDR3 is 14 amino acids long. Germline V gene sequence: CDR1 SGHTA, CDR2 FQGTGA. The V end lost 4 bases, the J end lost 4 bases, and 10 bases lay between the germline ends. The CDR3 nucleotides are TGTGCCAGCAGCTCCCGGACTACCACCGGGGAGCTGTTTTTT. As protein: CASSSRTTTGELFF.

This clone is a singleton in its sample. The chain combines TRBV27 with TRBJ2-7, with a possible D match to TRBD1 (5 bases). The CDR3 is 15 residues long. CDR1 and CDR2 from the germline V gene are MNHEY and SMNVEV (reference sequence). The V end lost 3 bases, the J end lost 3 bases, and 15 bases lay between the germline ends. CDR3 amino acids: CASSLSRAQNYEQYF. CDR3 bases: TGTGCCAGCAGTTTGTCCAGGGCCCAAAACTACGAGCAGTACTTC.

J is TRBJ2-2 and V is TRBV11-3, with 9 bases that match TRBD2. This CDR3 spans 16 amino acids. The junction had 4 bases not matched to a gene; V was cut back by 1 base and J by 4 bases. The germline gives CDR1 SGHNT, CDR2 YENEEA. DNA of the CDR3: TGTGCCAGCAGCTTAGGCGGACTAGCGACCACCGGGGAGCTGTTTTTT. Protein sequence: CASSLGGLATTGELFF. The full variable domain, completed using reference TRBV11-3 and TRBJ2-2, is EAGVVQSPRYKIIEKKQPVAFWCNPISGHNTLYWYLQNLGQGPELLIRYENEEAVDDSQLPKDRFSAERLKGVDSTLKIQPAELGDSAVYLCASSLGGLATTGELFFGEGSRLTVL.

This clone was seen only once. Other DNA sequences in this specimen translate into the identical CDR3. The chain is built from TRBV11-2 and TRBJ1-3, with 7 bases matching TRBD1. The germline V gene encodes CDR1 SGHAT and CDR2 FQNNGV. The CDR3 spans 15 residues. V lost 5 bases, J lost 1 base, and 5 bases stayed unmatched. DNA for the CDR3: TGTGCCAGCAGCCCCCTCAGGGGGTCTGGAAACACCATATATTTT. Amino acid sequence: CASSPLRGSGNTIYF.

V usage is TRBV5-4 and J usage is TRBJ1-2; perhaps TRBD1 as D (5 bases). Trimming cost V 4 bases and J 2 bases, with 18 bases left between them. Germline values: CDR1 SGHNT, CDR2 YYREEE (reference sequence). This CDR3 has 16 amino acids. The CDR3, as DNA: TGTGCCAGCAGCGCCCCGAAGGGGATCTCGAACTATGGCTACACCTTC. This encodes CASSAPKGISNYGYTF.

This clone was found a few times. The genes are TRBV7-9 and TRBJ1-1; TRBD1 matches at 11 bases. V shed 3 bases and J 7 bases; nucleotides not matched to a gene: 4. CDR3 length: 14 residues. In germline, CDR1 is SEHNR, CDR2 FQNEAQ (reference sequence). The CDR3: CASSFGQGAGEAFF. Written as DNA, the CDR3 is TGTGCCAGCAGCTTCGGACAGGGGGCTGGTGAAGCTTTCTTT.

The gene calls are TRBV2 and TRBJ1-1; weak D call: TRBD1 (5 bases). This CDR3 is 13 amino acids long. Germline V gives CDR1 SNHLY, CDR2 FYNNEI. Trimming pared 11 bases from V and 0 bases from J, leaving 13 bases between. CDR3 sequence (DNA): TGTGCCGGAACACAGGATTTGAACACTGAAGCTTTCTTT. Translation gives CAGTQDLNTEAFF.

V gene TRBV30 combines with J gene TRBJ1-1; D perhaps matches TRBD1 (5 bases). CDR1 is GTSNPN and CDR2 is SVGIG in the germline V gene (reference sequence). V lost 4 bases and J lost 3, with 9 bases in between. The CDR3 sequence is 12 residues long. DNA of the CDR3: TGTGCCTGGACGACAGTGGACACTGAAGCTTTCTTT. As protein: CAWTTVDTEAFF.

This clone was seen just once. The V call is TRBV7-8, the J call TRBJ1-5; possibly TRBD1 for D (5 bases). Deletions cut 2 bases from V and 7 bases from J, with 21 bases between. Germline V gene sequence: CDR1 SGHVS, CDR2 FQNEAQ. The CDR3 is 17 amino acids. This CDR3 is CASSLKRLPPGSQPQHF. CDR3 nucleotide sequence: TGTGCCAGCAGCTTAAAGCGTCTTCCCCCAGGGTCCCAGCCCCAGCATTTT.

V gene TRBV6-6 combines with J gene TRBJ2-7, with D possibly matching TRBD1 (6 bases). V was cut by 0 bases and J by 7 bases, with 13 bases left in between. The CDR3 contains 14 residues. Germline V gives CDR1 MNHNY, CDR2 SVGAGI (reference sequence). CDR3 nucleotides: TGTGCCAGCAGTTACTCCCCCTGGGGGCAGGAGCAGTACTTC. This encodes CASSYSPWGQEQYF.

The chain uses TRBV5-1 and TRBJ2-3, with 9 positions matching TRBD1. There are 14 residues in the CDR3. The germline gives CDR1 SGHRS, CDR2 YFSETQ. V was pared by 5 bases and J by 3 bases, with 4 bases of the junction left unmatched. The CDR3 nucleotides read TGCGCCAGCAGGCCGGGACAGGGAACAGATACGCAGTATTTT. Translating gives CASRPGQGTDTQYF.